The present entry profiles one TCR beta chain with its context. The data derive from a study of shared clonotypes between healthy human individuals. Deep was the level at which the assay was run. Replicate PCRs for sorted subsets used approximately 220 ng DNA; this equaled 30,000 to 35,000 T cell genomes. Here immunoSEQ multiplex PCR was the method, and the copy in TCRdb shows in-frame clones only, minus some. The table records approximately 2.4 million clones, about 94% of them present only once. Negatively enriched CD4+ T cells were divided by CD45RA into naive and memory. The sequenced material came from naive CD4+ T cells sorted from blood. Subset in this sample: CD45RA+ positively selected. This sequence was found in a man between 18 and 29 years old in good health.

The CDR3 reads CASTGQGGDTEAFF. The CDR3 DNA reads TGTGCCAGCACCGGACAGGGAGGCGACACTGAAGCTTTCTTT. J is TRBJ1-1 and V is TRBV6-5, with TRBD1 matching 8 bases. Losses at the gene ends were 7 bases for V and 3 bases for J; bases not matched to a gene: 7. This CDR3 contains 14 residues. CDR1 and CDR2 from the germline V gene are MNHEY and SVGAGI.